Listed here are 8 T cell receptor beta chains from one sample, sequenced in a study of blood T cell repertoires in COVID-19. Sequencing used immunoSEQ multiplex PCR; TCRdb keeps in-frame clones, though not all of them. Here the sample spans under 100,000 clones, more than 70% being singletons. The sample consisted of peripheral blood. The receptors here all came from a human donor in a cohort sampled during active COVID-19.

This clone showed up just a few times. The V gene is TRBV5-6, the J gene TRBJ2-3, with D possibly being TRBD2 (5 bases). This CDR3 is built from 15 residues. Germline CDR1 is SGHDT and CDR2 is YYEEEE. V shed 2 bases and J shed 0 bases, with 10 bases lying between them. This CDR3 is CASSFLTTSTDTQYF. Written as DNA, the CDR3 is TGTGCCAGCAGCTTTTTGACTACTAGCACAGATACGCAGTATTTT.

The chain combines TRBV6-5 with TRBJ1-6; TRBD1 aligns across 7 bases. The CDR3 consists of 13 residues. Germline V gives CDR1 MNHEY, CDR2 SVGAGI. V dropped 6 bases and J dropped 9; count of bases not matched to a gene: 5. CDR3 in amino acids: CASRTGAGSPLHF. CDR3 in DNA: TGTGCCAGCAGAACAGGGGCAGGTTCACCCCTCCACTTT.

The chain carries TRBV2 and TRBJ1-1; 8 bases are a match to TRBD1. The V segment lost 5 bases and the J segment 3 bases; nucleotides outside the gene matches: 5. This CDR3 is built from 14 residues. Germline loops: CDR1 SNHLY, CDR2 FYNNEI. CDR3 nucleotide sequence: TGTGCCAGCAGTCGACAGGGGCGAGACACTGAAGCTTTCTTT. Protein sequence: CASSRQGRDTEAFF.

The chain couples TRBV4-2 to TRBJ2-7, with 14 positions matching TRBD2. CDR1 LGHNA and CDR2 YNFKEQ come from the germline V gene. The CDR3 is 14 residues long. V trimming: 4 bases; J trimming: 5 bases; junction bases outside the gene matches: 1. CDR3 nucleotide sequence: TGTGCCAGCAGCCGGGGACTAGCGGGGGACGAGCAGTACTTC. It is translated as CASSRGLAGDEQYF.

The sample holds a few counts of this clone. The chain couples TRBV6-5 to TRBJ1-2; 8 bases match TRBD1. This CDR3 contains 13 residues. The J segment lost 6 bases and the V segment lost 8 bases, leaving 8 bases of the junction unmatched. Germline V lookup: CDR1 MNHEY, CDR2 SVGAGI. CDR3 coding DNA: TGTGCCAGCCAAACCCCCAGGGGGCATGGCTACACCTTC. Amino acids: CASQTPRGHGYTF.

The rearrangement links TRBV29-1 to TRBJ1-4, with 9 nucleotides matching TRBD1. CDR3 length: 14 amino acids. The germline gives CDR1 SQVTM, CDR2 ANQGSEA. Losses at the gene ends were 6 bases for V and 5 bases for J; bases not matched to a gene: 7. The CDR3 protein is CSVTGQGSNEKLFF. The CDR3 bases are TGCAGCGTGACAGGACAGGGGAGCAATGAAAAACTGTTTTTT.

The chain links TRBV2 to TRBJ1-5; 7 nucleotides align to TRBD1. Germline assignment: CDR1 SNHLY and CDR2 FYNNEI. After removal of 8 bases from V and 2 bases from J, the junction contained 3 bases not matched to a gene. The CDR3 has 13 residues. The CDR3 nucleotides are TGTGCCAGCGGAACAGGGGGCAATCAGCCCCAGCATTTT. Translating it yields CASGTGGNQPQHF.

The CDR3 DNA is TGCGCCACCCGGACGGGACAGGAAAATTCACCCCTCCACTTT. Translation gives CATRTGQENSPLHF. The chain recombines TRBV10-2 with TRBJ1-6; TRBD1 aligns across 8 bases. The ends lost 10 bases at V and 7 bases at J; junction bases unmatched: 9. This CDR3 spans 14 amino acids. Germline assignment: CDR1 WSHSY and CDR2 SAAADI.